The clone carrying this T cell receptor beta chain was observed many times. Its antigen remains unknown. The sample is drawn from a study of T cell repertoires in cytomegalovirus infection. Background on the study: Through public TCR beta signatures, both CMV infection and matching HLA type were indicated. Notes on the study in general: Summed frequency of public TCR beta families distinguished CMV carriers with the relevant HLA. The study found HLA-C-restricted CMV-specific TCR beta clonotypes dominating the ex vivo response.

J was trimmed by 2 bases and V by 3 bases; bases with no gene match: 9. Germline CDR1 is SGHTA and CDR2 is FQGNSA. The CDR3 covers 17 residues. TCRdb independently ran MiXCR on the reads; one entry per CDR3 protein. The table shows some 180,000 distinct CDR3 sequences, with about 18% occurring only once. The material sequenced was CD8+ T cells from PBMCs. This clonotype originated in a human donor in good health (CMV status not recorded). Some clones in this sample may be carry-over from other donors' samples. The rearrangement uses TRBV7-2 and TRBJ2-1, with 8 bases aligning to TRBD2. The chain's CDR3 is CASSFSSRGVAYNEQFF. In DNA form, the CDR3 reads TGTGCCAGCAGCTTCTCGTCGCGGGGGGTCGCCTACAATGAGCAGTTCTTC.